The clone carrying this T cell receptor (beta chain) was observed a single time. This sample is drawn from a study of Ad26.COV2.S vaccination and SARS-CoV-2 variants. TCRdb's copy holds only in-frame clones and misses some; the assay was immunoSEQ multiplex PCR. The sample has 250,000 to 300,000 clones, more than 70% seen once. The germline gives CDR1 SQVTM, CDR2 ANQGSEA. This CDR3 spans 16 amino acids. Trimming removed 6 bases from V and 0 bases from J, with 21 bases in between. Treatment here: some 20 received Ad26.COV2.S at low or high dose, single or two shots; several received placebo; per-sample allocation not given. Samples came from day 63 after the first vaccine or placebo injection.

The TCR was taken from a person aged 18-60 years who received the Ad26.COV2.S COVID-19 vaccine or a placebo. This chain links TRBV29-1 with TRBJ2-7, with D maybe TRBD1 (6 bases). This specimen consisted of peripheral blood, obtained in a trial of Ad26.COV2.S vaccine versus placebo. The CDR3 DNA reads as TGCAGCGTCCAAAGAGGCCGGGACAAGGGCTCCTACGAGCAGTACTTC. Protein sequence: CSVQRGRDKGSYEQYF.